The entry below gives a single TCR beta chain sequence along with its context. Its target antigen remains unknown. It has no much larger one-base neighbor in the sample; base qualities were not kept. For TCRbeta CDR3 sequencing, genomic DNA from the sorted cells was extracted using the QIAGEN DNeasy Blood and Tissue Kit. High-throughput TCRbeta CDR3 sequencing, which included PCR amplification with bias correction and internal controls, was done commercially through immunoSEQ. The study's processing was this. A unique productive TCRbeta sequence was defined by the CDR3 nucleotide sequence when primers matched, and otherwise by the CDR3 amino acid sequence together with the Vbeta and Jbeta genes. To correct for sorting error, sequences found in more than one sorted population at a frequency ratio of 2:1 or less were discarded, and the remaining shared sequences were assigned to the population with the higher frequency. A sequence was defined as donor-reactive if the sequence was expanded at least 5-fold in CFSE-low cells compared with unstimulated cells and had a frequency of at least 0.01% in CFSE-low cells. Repertoire divergence was quantified by Jensen-Shannon divergence using the top 100 TCRbeta sequences ranked by frequency. When a sample had multiple sequencing runs, each run was corrected for sorting error separately and the runs were then pooled. Imported from immuneACCESS, the table was reduced by TCRdb to in-frame sequences with V and J called. These copies leave out some clones; in studies compared against another copy, an unresolved V gene accounts for under half, and the cause of the remainder is not known. The DNA was the basis for D and trimming; V, J and clone size are from that table. The sample table lists 92,000 or so clones, approximately 90% of them with a count of one. The ten biggest clones cover approximately 4.8% of the sample.

This sample is drawn from a study of Tregs in tolerant kidney transplant recipients (dated by TCRdb to about 2019). Study-level background: TCRbeta sequencing was used in the study to identify donor-specific regulatory T cells before combined kidney and bone marrow transplantation, and the identified cells were then tracked after transplant. Several methods of expanding Tregs specific for an allogeneic donor were compared by TCRbeta repertoire sequencing in a few healthy controls.

Beyond this particular receptor, the publication reports: Biological reproducibility was not examined directly, but technical replication error appeared to be minimal. The study was constrained by small patient numbers, and validation of the findings is required in larger populations and under other immunosuppression protocols. Expanding Tregs with activated donor B cells appeared to identify the most biologically relevant and donor-specific TCRbeta repertoire.

Unstimulated Tregs (CD4+CD25+CD127-), CD4+ non-Tregs (CD4+CD25-), CD4 and CD8 cells were FACS-sorted from thawed PBMCs. Healthy control blood was obtained either as purchased buffy coats or from healthy volunteers. Healthy control blood was separated into PBMCs by Ficoll density gradient and cryopreserved, and patient PBMCs were collected both before and after transplant. The CDR3 runs 10 amino acids, cysteine and phenylalanine included. Only CDR3 DNA is held: 30 bases, read in frame from base 1. The trim is 3 bases for V and 6 bases for J, with a gap of 5 bases between the germline ends. Per the germline V gene (reference sequence), DFQATT is the CDR1 and SNEGSKA is the CDR2.

What was sequenced was CD8+ T cells from blood. The origin of this receptor is a human donor in good health. Recombination joined TRBV20-1 with TRBJ1-2, with no D gene named confidently. The DNA sequence is as follows: TGCAGTGCTAGGCAGGATGGCTACACCTTC. The translation is CSARQDGYTF.